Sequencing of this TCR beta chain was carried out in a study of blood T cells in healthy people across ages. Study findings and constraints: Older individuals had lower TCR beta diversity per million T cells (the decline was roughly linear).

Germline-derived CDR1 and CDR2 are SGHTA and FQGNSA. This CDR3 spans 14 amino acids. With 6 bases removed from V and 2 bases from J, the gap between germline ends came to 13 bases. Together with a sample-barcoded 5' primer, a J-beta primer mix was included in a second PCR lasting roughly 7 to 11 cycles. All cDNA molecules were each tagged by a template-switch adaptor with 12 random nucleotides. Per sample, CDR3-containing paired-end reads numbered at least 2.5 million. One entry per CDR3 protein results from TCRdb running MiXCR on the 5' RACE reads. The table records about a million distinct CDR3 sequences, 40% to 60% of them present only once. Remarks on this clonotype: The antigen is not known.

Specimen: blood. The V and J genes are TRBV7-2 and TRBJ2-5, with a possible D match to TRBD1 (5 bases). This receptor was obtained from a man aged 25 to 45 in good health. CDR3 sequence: CASRGRVVQETQYF. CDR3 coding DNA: TGTGCCAGCAGGGGCAGGGTAGTTCAAGAGACCCAGTACTTC. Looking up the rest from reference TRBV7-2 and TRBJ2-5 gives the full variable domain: GAGVSQSPSNKVTEKGKDVELRCDPISGHTALYWYRQSLGQGLEFLIYFQGNSAPDKSGLPSDRFSAERTGGSVSTLTIQRTQQEDSAVYLCASRGRVVQETQYFGPGTRLLVL.